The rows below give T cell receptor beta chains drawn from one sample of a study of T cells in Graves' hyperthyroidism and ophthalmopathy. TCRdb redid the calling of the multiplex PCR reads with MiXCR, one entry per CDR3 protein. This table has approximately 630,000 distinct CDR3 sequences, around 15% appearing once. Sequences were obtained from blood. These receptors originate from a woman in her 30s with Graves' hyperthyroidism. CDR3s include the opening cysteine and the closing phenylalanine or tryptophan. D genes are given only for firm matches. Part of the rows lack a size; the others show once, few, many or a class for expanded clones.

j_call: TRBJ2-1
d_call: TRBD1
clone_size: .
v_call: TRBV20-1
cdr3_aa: CSASPGQGAGNEQFF
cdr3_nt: TGCAGTGCTTCGCCGGGACAGGGGGCAGGGAATGAGCAGTTCTTC

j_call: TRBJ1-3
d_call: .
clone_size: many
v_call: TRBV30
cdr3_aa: CAWTLAGNTIYF
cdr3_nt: TGTGCCTGGACCTTGGCGGGAAACACCATATATTTT

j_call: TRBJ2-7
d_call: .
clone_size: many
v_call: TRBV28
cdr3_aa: CASSLTSGLPGEEQYF
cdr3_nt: TGTGCCAGCAGTTTAACTTCGGGACTTCCCGGGGAGGAGCAGTACTTC

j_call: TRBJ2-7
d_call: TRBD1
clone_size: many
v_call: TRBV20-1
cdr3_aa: CSTIAGTERYEQYF
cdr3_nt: TGCAGTACTATAGCAGGGACAGAAAGATACGAGCAGTACTTC

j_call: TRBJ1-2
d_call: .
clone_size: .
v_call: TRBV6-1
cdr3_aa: CASSKTGFLGYTF
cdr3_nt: TGTGCCAGCAGTAAAACGGGGTTCCTGGGCTACACCTTC

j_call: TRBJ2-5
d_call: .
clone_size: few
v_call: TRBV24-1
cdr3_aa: CATSDPRQARETQYF
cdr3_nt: TGTGCCACCAGTGACCCCAGACAGGCCCGAGAGACCCAGTACTTC

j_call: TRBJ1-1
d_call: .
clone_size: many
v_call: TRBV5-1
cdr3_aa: CASSLEATMNTEAFF
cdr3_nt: TGCGCCAGCAGCTTGGAAGCCACCATGAACACTGAAGCTTTCTTT

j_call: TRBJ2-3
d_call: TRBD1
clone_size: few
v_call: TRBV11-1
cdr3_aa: CASSSVLGTGRTDTQYF
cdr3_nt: TGTGCCAGCAGCTCGGTTCTGGGGACAGGGCGCACAGATACGCAGTATTTT

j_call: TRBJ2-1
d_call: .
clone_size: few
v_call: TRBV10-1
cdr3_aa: CASSESRGSPYNEQFF
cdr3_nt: TGCGCCAGCAGTGAGTCTCGCGGCTCCCCCTACAATGAGCAGTTCTTC

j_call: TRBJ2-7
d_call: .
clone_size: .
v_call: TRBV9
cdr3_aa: CASRNLDRLHYEQYF
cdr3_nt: TGTGCCAGCAGGAACCTCGACAGGTTACACTACGAGCAGTACTTC

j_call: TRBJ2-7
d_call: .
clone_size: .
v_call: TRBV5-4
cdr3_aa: CASSLATQGYEQYF
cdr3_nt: TGTGCCAGCAGCTTGGCCACCCAGGGGTACGAGCAGTACTTC

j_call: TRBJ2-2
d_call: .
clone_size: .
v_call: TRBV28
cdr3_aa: CASSFVLSTGELFF
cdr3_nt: TGTGCCAGCAGTTTCGTTTTGTCTACCGGGGAGCTGTTTTTT

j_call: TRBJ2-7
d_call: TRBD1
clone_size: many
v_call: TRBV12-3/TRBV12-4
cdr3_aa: CASGDRVSSEQYF
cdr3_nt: TGTGCCAGCGGGGACAGGGTTTCTTCCGAGCAGTACTTC

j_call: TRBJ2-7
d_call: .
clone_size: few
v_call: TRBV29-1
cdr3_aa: CSVRDSYEQYF
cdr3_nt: TGCAGCGTTCGGGATTCCTACGAGCAGTACTTC

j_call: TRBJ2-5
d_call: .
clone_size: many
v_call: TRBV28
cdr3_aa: CASSRRNLQETQYF
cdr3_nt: TGTGCCAGCAGCCGCAGGAACCTGCAAGAGACCCAGTACTTC

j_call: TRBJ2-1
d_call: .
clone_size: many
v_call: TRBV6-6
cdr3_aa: CASSYSATEQFF
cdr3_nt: TGTGCCAGCAGTTACTCGGCGACGGAGCAGTTCTTC

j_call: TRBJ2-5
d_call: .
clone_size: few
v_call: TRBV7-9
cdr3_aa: CASTGMGETQYF
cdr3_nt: TGTGCCAGCACGGGAATGGGCGAGACCCAGTACTTC